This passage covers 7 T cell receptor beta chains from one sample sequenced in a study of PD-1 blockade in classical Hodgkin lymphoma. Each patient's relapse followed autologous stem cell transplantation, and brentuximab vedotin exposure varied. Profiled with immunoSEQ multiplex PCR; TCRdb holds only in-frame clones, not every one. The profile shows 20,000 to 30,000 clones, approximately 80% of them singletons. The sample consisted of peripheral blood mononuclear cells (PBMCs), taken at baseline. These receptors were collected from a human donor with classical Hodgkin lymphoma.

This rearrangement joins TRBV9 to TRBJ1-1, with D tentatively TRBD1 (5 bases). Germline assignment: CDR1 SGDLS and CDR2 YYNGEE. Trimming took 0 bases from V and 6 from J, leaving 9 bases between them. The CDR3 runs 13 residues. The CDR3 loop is CASSVEGRSEAFF. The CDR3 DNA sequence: TGTGCCAGCAGCGTAGAGGGACGCTCTGAAGCTTTCTTT. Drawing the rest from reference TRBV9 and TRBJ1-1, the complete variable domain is DSGVTQTPKHLITATGQRVTLRCSPRSGDLSVYWYQQSLDQGLQFLIQYYNGEERAKGNILERFSAQQFPDLHSELNLSSLELGDSALYFCASSVEGRSEAFFGQGTRLTVV.

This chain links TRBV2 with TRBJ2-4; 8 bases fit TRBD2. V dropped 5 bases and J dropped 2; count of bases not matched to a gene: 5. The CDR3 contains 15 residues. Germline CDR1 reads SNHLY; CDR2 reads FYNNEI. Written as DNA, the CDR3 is TGTGCCAGCAGTCCCGGGGGGGCGTCCAAAAACATTCAGTACTTC. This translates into CASSPGGASKNIQYF.

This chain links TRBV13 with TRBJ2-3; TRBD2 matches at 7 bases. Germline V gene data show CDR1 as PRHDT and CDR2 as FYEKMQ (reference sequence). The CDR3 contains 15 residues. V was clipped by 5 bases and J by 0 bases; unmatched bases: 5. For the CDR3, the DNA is TGTGCCAGCAGCCTAGCGGCGGTTAGCACAGATACGCAGTATTTT. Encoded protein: CASSLAAVSTDTQYF.

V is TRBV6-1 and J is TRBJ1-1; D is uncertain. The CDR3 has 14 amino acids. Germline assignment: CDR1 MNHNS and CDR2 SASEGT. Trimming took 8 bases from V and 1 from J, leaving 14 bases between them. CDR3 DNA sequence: TGTGCCAGCGCTCAGCAGGCCGCGAACACTGAAGCTTTCTTT. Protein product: CASAQQAANTEAFF.

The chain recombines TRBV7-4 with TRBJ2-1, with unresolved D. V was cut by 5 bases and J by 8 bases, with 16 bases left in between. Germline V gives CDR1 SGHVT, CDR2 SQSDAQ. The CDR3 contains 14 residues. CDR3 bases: TGTGCCAGCAGCATAAAAGGGCCGCACGATGAGCAGTTCTTC. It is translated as CASSIKGPHDEQFF.

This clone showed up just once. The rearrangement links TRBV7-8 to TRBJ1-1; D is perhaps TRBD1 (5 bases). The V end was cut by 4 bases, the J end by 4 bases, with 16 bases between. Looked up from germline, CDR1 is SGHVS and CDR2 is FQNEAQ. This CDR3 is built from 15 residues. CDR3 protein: CASSSAGRGVTEAFF. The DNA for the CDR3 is TGTGCCAGCAGCTCCGCAGGGCGGGGGGTCACTGAAGCTTTCTTT. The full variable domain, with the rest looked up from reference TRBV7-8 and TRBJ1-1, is GAGVSQSPRYKVAKRGQDVALRCDPISGHVSLFWYQQALGQGPEFLTYFQNEAQLDKSGLPSDRFFAERPEGSVSTLKIQRTQQEDSAVYLCASSSAGRGVTEAFFGQGTRLTVV.

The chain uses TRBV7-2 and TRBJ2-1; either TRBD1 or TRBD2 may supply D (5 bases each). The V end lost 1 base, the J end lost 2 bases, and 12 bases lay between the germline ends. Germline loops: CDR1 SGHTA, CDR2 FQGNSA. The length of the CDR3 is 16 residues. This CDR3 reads CASSLGRTPTYNEQFF. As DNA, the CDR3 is TGTGCCAGCAGCTTAGGGAGGACACCCACCTACAATGAGCAGTTCTTC.